Each of the 8 T cell receptor beta chains below was sequenced from the same sample in a study of cytomegalovirus exposure and HLA in healthy donors. The PCR used 60 Vbeta and 13 Jbeta primers. The table came from immunoSEQ multiplex PCR; TCRdb's copy has only in-frame clones and leaves some out. The table lists 200,000 or so clones, over 70% of them singletons, with around 2.2% in the top ten. The sample taken for sequencing was PBMCs. The receptors come from a woman aged 18-30 years in good health and CMV-seropositive.

The V gene is TRBV2, the J gene TRBJ2-2; TRBD2 aligns across 7 bases. Germline CDR1 is SNHLY and CDR2 is FYNNEI. This CDR3 is 15 amino acids long. V shed 5 bases, J shed 0 bases, and the junction held 3 bases outside the gene matches. CDR3: CASSRGDTNTGELFF. The CDR3 bases are TGTGCCAGCAGTCGGGGGGATACGAACACCGGGGAGCTGTTTTTT.

The rearrangement links TRBV27 to TRBJ1-2; 8 bases line up with TRBD1. Germline CDR1 reads MNHEY; CDR2 reads SMNVEV (reference sequence). The CDR3 loop spans 14 amino acids. V gave up 0 bases and J gave up 8 bases; unmatched junction bases: 5. In DNA form, the CDR3 reads TGTGCCAGCAGTTTATCGGTCAGGGGGCAAGGCTACACCTTC. It codes for CASSLSVRGQGYTF.

The CDR3: CASSLGSSRGRFF. The CDR3 nucleotides read TGTGCCAGCAGCTTAGGTTCGTCCAGGGGGCGGTTCTTT. The chain carries TRBV7-9 and TRBJ1-1; the match to TRBD1 covers 8 bases. CDR1 is SEHNR and CDR2 is FQNEAQ in the germline V gene (reference sequence). This CDR3 comprises 13 residues. Trimming took 1 base from V and 14 from J; bases not matched to a gene: 9.

The chain carries TRBV30 and TRBJ1-4, with a possible D match to TRBD1 (5 bases). The V gene lost 1 base and the J gene lost 8 bases, with 11 bases spanning the gap. The CDR3 covers 13 residues. The germline V gene has CDR1 GTSNPN and CDR2 SVGIG (reference sequence). CDR3 in amino acids: CAWSAQVREKLFF. In DNA, the CDR3 is TGTGCCTGGAGTGCACAGGTCAGGGAAAAACTGTTTTTT.

With respect to this clone: The final CDR3 position lacks the conserved phenylalanine or tryptophan, pointing to a likely read error. The V call is TRBV14, the J call TRBJ1-2, with D unclear. This CDR3 spans 12 amino acids. V was shortened by 5 bases and J by 8 bases, with 12 bases between the two germline ends. CDR1 SGHDN and CDR2 FVKESK come from the germline V gene. The CDR3: CASSSSPRGYTL. Written as DNA, the CDR3 is TGTGCCAGCAGCTCTTCTCCAAGAGGCTACACCCTC.

The chain employs TRBV6-5 and TRBJ2-7; weak D call: TRBD2 (6 bases). Trimming stripped 9 bases from V and 0 bases from J, with 18 bases between. The CDR3 loop spans 15 amino acids. In germline, CDR1 is MNHEY, CDR2 SVGAGI. The CDR3, as DNA: TGTGCCAGTTTTCCCGCCCACGGGAGCTCCTACGAGCAGTACTTC. Amino acids: CASFPAHGSSYEQYF.

The rearrangement links TRBV30 to TRBJ1-5; 7 positions match TRBD1. Losses at the gene ends were 0 bases for V and 6 bases for J; bases not matched to a gene: 11. CDR1 and CDR2 (germline): GTSNPN, SVGIG (reference sequence). The CDR3 length is 16 residues. The CDR3 loop reads CAWSVGGLAGGQPQHF. CDR3 in DNA: TGTGCCTGGAGTGTAGGGGGCCTGGCCGGAGGTCAGCCCCAGCATTTT.

The chain has TRBV28 and TRBJ2-7; the D gene is possibly TRBD1 (6 bases). CDR1 is MDHEN and CDR2 is SYDVKM in the germline V gene. Trimming removed 3 bases at V and 2 bases at J, with 8 bases between. The CDR3 is 13 residues long. CDR3 sequence (DNA): TGTGCCAGCAGTTTCCCAGGGGCCTACGAGCAGTACTTC. It encodes CASSFPGAYEQYF.